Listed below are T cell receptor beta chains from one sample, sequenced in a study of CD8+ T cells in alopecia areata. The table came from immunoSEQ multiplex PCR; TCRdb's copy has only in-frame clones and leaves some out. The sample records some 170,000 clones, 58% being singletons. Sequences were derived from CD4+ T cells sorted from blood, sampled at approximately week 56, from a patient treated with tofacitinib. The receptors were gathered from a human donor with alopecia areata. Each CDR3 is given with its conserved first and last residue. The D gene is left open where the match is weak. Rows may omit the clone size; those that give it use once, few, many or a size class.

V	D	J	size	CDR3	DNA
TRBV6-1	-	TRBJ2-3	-	CASNFDGTDTQYF	TGTGCCAGCAATTTCGATGGCACAGATACGCAGTATTTT
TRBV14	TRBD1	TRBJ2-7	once	CASSQFLGQGSYEQYF	TGTGCCAGCAGCCAATTCCTGGGACAGGGGTCCTACGAGCAGTACTTC
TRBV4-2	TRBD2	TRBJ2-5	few	CASSQERGTSGGGEETQYF	TGTGCCAGCAGCCAAGAGCGAGGTACTAGCGGGGGAGGTGAAGAGACCCAGTACTTC
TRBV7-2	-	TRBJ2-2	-	CASSLALRAGWIGELFF	TGTGCCAGCAGCTTAGCGCTCAGGGCTGGATGGATCGGGGAGCTGTTTTTT
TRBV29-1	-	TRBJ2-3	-	CSVVLVFTDTQYF	TGCAGCGTTGTTCTAGTATTCACAGATACGCAGTATTTT
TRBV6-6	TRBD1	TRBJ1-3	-	CASSQGGTGKNTIYF	TGTGCCAGCAGTCAGGGGGGGACAGGGAAGAACACCATATATTTT
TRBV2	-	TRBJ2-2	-	CASSGTSRHGELFF	TGTGCCAGCAGCGGGACCTCTCGGCACGGGGAGCTGTTTTTT
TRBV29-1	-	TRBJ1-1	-	CSVARTTTEAFF	TGCAGCGTTGCCAGGACAACCACTGAAGCTTTCTTT
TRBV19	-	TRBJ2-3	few	CASSLSQGPGGDTQYF	TGTGCCAGTAGTCTCTCCCAGGGCCCTGGAGGGGATACGCAGTATTTT
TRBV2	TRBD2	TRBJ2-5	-	CASSAAFFKSGDQETQYF	TGTGCCAGCAGTGCCGCATTCTTTAAGAGCGGGGACCAAGAGACCCAGTACTTC
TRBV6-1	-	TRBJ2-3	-	CASTQAPSTDTQYF	TGTGCCAGCACCCAGGCTCCTAGCACAGATACGCAGTATTTT
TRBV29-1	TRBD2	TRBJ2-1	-	CSTREGGSYNEQFF	TGCAGCACGCGGGAGGGGGGCTCCTACAATGAGCAGTTCTTC
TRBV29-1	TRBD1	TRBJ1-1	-	CSVVSGQGGTEAFF	TGCAGCGTTGTCTCGGGACAGGGAGGTACTGAAGCTTTCTTT
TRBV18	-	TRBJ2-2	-	CASSREVGTGELFF	TGTGCCAGCTCTCGAGAAGTGGGGACCGGGGAGCTGTTTTTT
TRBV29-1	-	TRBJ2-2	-	CSVEEGRGTGELFF	TGCAGCGTTGAAGAGGGCCGAGGTACCGGGGAGCTGTTTTTT
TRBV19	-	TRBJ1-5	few	CASRPDRWGNQPQHF	TGTGCCAGTAGACCTGATCGATGGGGCAATCAGCCCCAGCATTTT
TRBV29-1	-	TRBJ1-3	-	CSVMPRMGNTIYF	TGCAGCGTTATGCCCCGGATGGGAAACACCATATATTTT
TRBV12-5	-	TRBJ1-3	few	CASGRYSGNTIYF	TGTGCTAGTGGCCGGTACTCTGGAAACACCATATATTTT
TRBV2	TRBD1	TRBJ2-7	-	CASSEAGGRASYEQYF	TGTGCCAGCAGTGAAGCAGGGGGCAGGGCTTCCTACGAGCAGTACTTC
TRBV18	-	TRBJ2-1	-	CASSQPGTENNEQFF	TGTGCCAGCTCACAGCCTGGGACGGAGAACAATGAGCAGTTCTTC
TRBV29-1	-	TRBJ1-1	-	CSVVRPKGYTEAFF	TGCAGCGTTGTTCGACCCAAGGGGTACACTGAAGCTTTCTTT
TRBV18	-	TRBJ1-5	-	CASSQQVNQPQHF	TGTGCCAGCTCACAACAGGTAAATCAGCCCCAGCATTTT
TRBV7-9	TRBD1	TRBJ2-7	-	CASSLRVGTGEYEQYF	TGTGCCAGCAGCTTAAGGGTAGGGACAGGGGAATACGAGCAGTACTTC
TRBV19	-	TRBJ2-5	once	CASSPQGGKETQYF	TGTGCCAGTAGTCCGCAGGGGGGAAAAGAGACCCAGTACTTC
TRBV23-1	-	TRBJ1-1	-	CASSQAGRGSTEAFF	TGCGCCAGCAGTCAAGCGGGAAGGGGGTCCACTGAAGCTTTCTTT
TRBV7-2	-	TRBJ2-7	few	CASSPAPYEQYF	TGTGCCAGCAGCCCCGCCCCCTACGAGCAGTACTTC
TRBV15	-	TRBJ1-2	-	CATSRDRGQYGYTF	TGTGCCACCAGCAGAGATCGCGGACAGTATGGCTACACCTTC
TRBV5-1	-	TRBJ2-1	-	CASSFSGYDEQFF	TGCGCCAGCAGCTTTTCAGGGTATGATGAGCAGTTCTTC
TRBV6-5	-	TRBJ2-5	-	CASSASFAQETQYF	TGTGCCAGCAGTGCCTCCTTTGCCCAAGAGACCCAGTACTTC
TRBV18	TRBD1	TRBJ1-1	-	CASSRQGDTEAFF	TGTGCCAGCTCGCGCCAGGGGGATACTGAAGCTTTCTTT
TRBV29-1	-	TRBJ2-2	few	CSARNDWNTGELFF	TGCAGCGCTCGAAACGACTGGAACACCGGGGAGCTGTTTTTT
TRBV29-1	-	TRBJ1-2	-	CSVEDRAYGYTF	TGCAGCGTTGAAGATCGGGCCTATGGCTACACCTTC
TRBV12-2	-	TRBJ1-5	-	CASRLVGRGVDRSNQPQHF	TGTGCAAGTCGCTTAGTCGGCAGGGGGGTGGATAGGAGCAATCAGCCCCAGCATTTT
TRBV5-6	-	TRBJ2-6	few	CASSSRKESSGANVLTF	TGTGCCAGCAGCTCACGGAAGGAGAGCTCTGGGGCCAACGTCCTGACTTTC
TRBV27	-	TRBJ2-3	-	CASSLRGLNTQYF	TGTGCCAGCAGTTTACGAGGGTTAAATACGCAGTATTTT
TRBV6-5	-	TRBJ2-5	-	CASSPGYGETQYF	TGTGCCAGCAGTCCAGGGTACGGAGAGACCCAGTACTTC
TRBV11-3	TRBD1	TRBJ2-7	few	CASSSRDRWGYEQYF	TGTGCCAGCAGCTCCCGGGACAGGTGGGGTTACGAGCAGTACTTC
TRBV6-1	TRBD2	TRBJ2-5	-	CATLAGVTYQETQYF	TGTGCCACCTTAGCGGGGGTGACGTACCAAGAGACCCAGTACTTC
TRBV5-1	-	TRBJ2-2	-	CASSFARTNTGELFF	TGCGCCAGCAGCTTCGCTAGGACGAACACCGGGGAGCTGTTTTTT
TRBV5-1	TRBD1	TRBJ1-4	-	CASSFQTGQGSEKLFF	TGCGCCAGCAGCTTCCAGACGGGACAGGGATCTGAAAAACTGTTTTTT
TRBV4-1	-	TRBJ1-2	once	CASSQAGGYTF	TGCGCCAGCAGCCAAGCGGGCGGCTACACCTTC
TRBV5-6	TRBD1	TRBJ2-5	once	CASSGGTGETQYF	TGTGCCAGCAGCGGGGGGACAGGAGAGACCCAGTACTTC
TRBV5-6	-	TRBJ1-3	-	CASSSPSSGNTIYF	TGTGCCAGCAGCTCGCCATCCTCTGGAAACACCATATATTTT
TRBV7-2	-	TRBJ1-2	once	CASSLPERGAFGYTF	TGTGCCAGCAGCCTTCCGGAAAGGGGCGCATTTGGCTACACCTTC
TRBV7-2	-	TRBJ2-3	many	CASSYPKSDTQYF	TGTGCCAGCAGCTACCCCAAATCAGATACGCAGTATTTT
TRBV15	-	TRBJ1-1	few	CATSRDGKGSNTEAFF	TGTGCCACCAGCAGAGATGGAAAGGGATCTAACACTGAAGCTTTCTTT
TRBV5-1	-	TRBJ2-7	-	CASSLVGTETYEQYF	TGCGCCAGCAGCTTGGTTGGGACGGAGACCTACGAGCAGTACTTC
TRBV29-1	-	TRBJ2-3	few	CSVGDPRGYTQYF	TGCAGCGTTGGCGACCCAAGGGGTTATACGCAGTATTTT
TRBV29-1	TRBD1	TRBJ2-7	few	CSVILPTGGRYEQYF	TGCAGCGTTATCCTTCCGACAGGGGGACGCTACGAGCAGTACTTC
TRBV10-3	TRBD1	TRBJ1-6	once	CAISGGQGGSNSPLHF	TGTGCCATCAGTGGAGGACAGGGGGGAAGTAATTCACCCCTCCACTTT
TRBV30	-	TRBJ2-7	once	CAWSVRNSYEQYF	TGTGCCTGGAGTGTACGGAACTCCTACGAGCAGTACTTC